What follows are 16 T cell receptor beta chains derived from one specimen sequenced in a study of T cells after yellow fever vaccination. Each CDR3 protein gets one entry after TCRdb re-called the 5' RACE reads with MiXCR. The data show roughly 500,000 distinct CDR3 sequences, 19% seen once. The sample was PBMCs, taken 15 days after the yellow fever booster vaccination. The receptors here all came from a man between 25 and 39 years old who received the YFV17D yellow fever vaccine.

V gene TRBV7-2 combines with J gene TRBJ2-7, with 7 bases matching TRBD2. V lost 4 bases to trimming and J lost 3 bases; unmatched junction nucleotides: 6. Looked up from germline, CDR1 is SGHTA and CDR2 is FQGNSA. CDR3 length: 14 amino acids. The CDR3 spells CASSWGGTDYEQYF. CDR3 sequence (DNA): TGTGCCAGCAGCTGGGGGGGGACCGACTACGAGCAGTACTTC.

The CDR3 sequence: CAISDGGARNTEAFF. Here the CDR3 DNA reads TGTGCCATCAGTGACGGAGGGGCGCGGAACACTGAAGCTTTCTTT. The J gene is TRBJ1-1, the V gene TRBV10-3; perhaps TRBD1 as D (5 bases). The length of the CDR3 is 15 residues. V was clipped by 3 bases and J by 1 base, with 12 bases between them. Germline CDR1 and CDR2: ENHRY and SYGVKD.

The CDR3, as DNA: TGCGCCAGCAGCGCGTACACGGCCACAGATACGCAGTATTTT. Translation: CASSAYTATDTQYF. V and J are TRBV5-1 and TRBJ2-3; no clear D gene. V was pared by 4 bases and J by 2 bases, with 11 bases between. This CDR3 is built from 14 residues. Germline CDR1 and CDR2: SGHRS and YFSETQ.

This clonotype was recorded a few times. The chain employs TRBV13 and TRBJ2-3; TRBD2 agrees at 7 bases. V was clipped by 4 bases and J by 0 bases; unmatched bases: 10. This CDR3 comprises 17 residues. Germline CDR1 reads PRHDT; CDR2 reads FYEKMQ (reference sequence). This CDR3 reads CASSSLLREGSTDTQYF. CDR3 DNA: TGTGCCAGCAGCTCGCTATTAAGGGAGGGAAGCACAGATACGCAGTATTTT.

This clonotype occurred a few times. The V call is TRBV7-8, the J call TRBJ2-1, with TRBD2 matching 7 bases. Germline CDR1 is SGHVS and CDR2 is FQNEAQ. The CDR3 is made up of 16 amino acids. The V and J ends lost 0 bases and 9 bases, in that order; junction bases with no gene match: 11. The CDR3 nucleotides read TGTGCCAGCAGCTTAGCCGGCGGGAGTTCTCGGAGTGAGCAGTTCTTC. It codes for CASSLAGGSSRSEQFF.

This clonotype has only a few counts. The genes are TRBV7-2 and TRBJ2-2; the D is unclear. Trimming took 2 bases from V and 2 from J, leaving 12 bases between them. Germline CDR1 is SGHTA and CDR2 is FQGNSA. The CDR3 loop spans 16 amino acids. CDR3 sequence: CASSLFGVSNTGELFF. In DNA, the CDR3 is TGTGCCAGCAGCTTATTTGGGGTGTCCAACACCGGGGAGCTGTTTTTT.

The chain recombines TRBV20-1 with TRBJ2-7; D is perhaps TRBD2 (5 bases). The CDR3 has 13 residues. CDR1 and CDR2 (germline): DFQATT, SNEGSKA (reference sequence). Deletions cut 2 bases from V and 4 bases from J, with 12 bases between. In DNA form, the CDR3 reads TGCAGTGCTAGACCGGGATCAACTTACGAGCAGTACTTC. This sequence encodes CSARPGSTYEQYF.

The V call is TRBV2, the J call TRBJ2-3; 9 positions agree with TRBD2. There are 15 residues in the CDR3. Germline V lookup: CDR1 SNHLY, CDR2 FYNNEI. Losses at the gene ends were 6 bases for V and 4 bases for J; bases not matched to a gene: 8. The CDR3, as DNA: TGTGCCAGCAGGGCGCTAGCGGGAAGTCCAGATACGCAGTATTTT. Translated, it gives CASRALAGSPDTQYF. The full variable domain, with the rest looked up from reference TRBV2 and TRBJ2-3, is EPEVTQTPSHQVTQMGQEVILRCVPISNHLYFYWYRQILGQKVEFLVSFYNNEISEKSEIFDDQFSVERPDGSNFTLKIRSTKLEDSAMYFCASRALAGSPDTQYFGPGTRLTVL.

This chain uses TRBV7-9 with TRBJ2-2, with D possibly matching TRBD1 (6 bases). The CDR3 runs 17 residues. The V end lost 1 base, the J end lost 3 bases, and 15 bases lay between the germline ends. The germline CDR1 and CDR2 sequences are SEHNR and FQNEAQ (reference sequence). Written as DNA, the CDR3 is TGTGCCAGCAGCTTAGGCCGGGACACGGATTACACCGGGGAGCTGTTTTTT. Translation gives CASSLGRDTDYTGELFF.

The gene calls are TRBV12-3 or TRBV12-4 and TRBJ2-1; TRBD1 matches at 9 bases. CDR3 length: 16 residues. Trimming at V came to 6 bases and at J to 1 base, leaving 7 bases not matched to a gene. The CDR3 here is CASRRQGDLSYNEQFF. CDR3 sequence (DNA): TGTGCCAGCAGGAGACAGGGGGACCTTTCCTACAATGAGCAGTTCTTC.

The chain couples TRBV19 to TRBJ2-5, with TRBD1 matching over 9 bases. The CDR3 consists of 14 residues. Per the germline V gene, CDR1 is LNHDA and CDR2 is SQIVND (reference sequence). With 5 bases clipped from V and 5 bases from J, the junction kept 6 bases outside the gene matches. DNA of the CDR3: TGTGCCAGTAGTCCCGACAGGGGGACGGAGACCCAGTACTTC. Protein product: CASSPDRGTETQYF.

This clonotype was counted only a few times. The chain joins TRBV28 to TRBJ2-1; weak D call: TRBD1 (6 bases). Per the germline V gene, CDR1 is MDHEN and CDR2 is SYDVKM. V lost 6 bases and J 8 bases, leaving 23 bases between the germline ends. The CDR3 is made up of 16 amino acids. This CDR3 is CASSPPGVAGTDEQFF. CDR3 sequence (DNA): TGTGCCAGCAGCCCCCCAGGGGTGGCAGGGACGGATGAGCAGTTCTTC.

This clonotype was picked up many times. This chain joins TRBV28 and TRBJ2-4, with D possibly being TRBD1 (5 bases). This CDR3 region has 17 residues. Germline V gene data show CDR1 as MDHEN and CDR2 as SYDVKM. With 7 bases removed from V and 0 bases from J, the gap between germline ends came to 19 bases. CDR3 residues: CASTTRRAGIAKNIQYF. CDR3 DNA: TGTGCCAGCACCACACGCCGGGCAGGGATAGCCAAAAACATTCAGTACTTC. The variable domain in full, with the rest retrieved from reference TRBV28 and TRBJ2-4, is DVKVTQSSRYLVKRTGEKVFLECVQDMDHENMFWYRQDPGLGLRLIYFSYDVKMKEKGDIPEGYSVSREKKERFSLILESASTNQTSMYLCASTTRRAGIAKNIQYFGAGTRLSVL.

V usage is TRBV12-3 or TRBV12-4 and J usage is TRBJ1-1; no firm D call. The V gene lost 6 bases and the J gene lost 10 bases, with 18 bases spanning the gap. The CDR3 spans 13 residues. CDR3 DNA: TGTGCCAGCAGCCTGACTAGGTTAGATCGAGCTTTCTTT. Translated, it gives CASSLTRLDRAFF.

For the CDR3, the DNA is TGTGCCAGCAGCTTGCTAGCGGGAGCGTTGGATGAGCAGTTCTTC. It translates to CASSLLAGALDEQFF. The J gene is TRBJ2-1, the V gene TRBV5-4, with 10 bases that match TRBD2. Losses at the gene ends were 1 base for V and 8 bases for J; bases not matched to a gene: 6. The CDR3 covers 15 residues. The V gene's germline CDR1 is SGHNT and CDR2 YYREEE (reference sequence).

This clonotype has just a few counts. The chain links TRBV6-5 to TRBJ1-6; D uncertain. V was clipped by 2 bases and J by 3 bases, with 8 bases between them. There are 15 residues in the CDR3. The germline CDR1 and CDR2 sequences are MNHEY and SVGAGI. CDR3 protein: CASSYSRGYNSPLHF. The DNA of the CDR3 is TGTGCCAGCAGTTACAGTCGGGGCTATAATTCACCCCTCCACTTT.